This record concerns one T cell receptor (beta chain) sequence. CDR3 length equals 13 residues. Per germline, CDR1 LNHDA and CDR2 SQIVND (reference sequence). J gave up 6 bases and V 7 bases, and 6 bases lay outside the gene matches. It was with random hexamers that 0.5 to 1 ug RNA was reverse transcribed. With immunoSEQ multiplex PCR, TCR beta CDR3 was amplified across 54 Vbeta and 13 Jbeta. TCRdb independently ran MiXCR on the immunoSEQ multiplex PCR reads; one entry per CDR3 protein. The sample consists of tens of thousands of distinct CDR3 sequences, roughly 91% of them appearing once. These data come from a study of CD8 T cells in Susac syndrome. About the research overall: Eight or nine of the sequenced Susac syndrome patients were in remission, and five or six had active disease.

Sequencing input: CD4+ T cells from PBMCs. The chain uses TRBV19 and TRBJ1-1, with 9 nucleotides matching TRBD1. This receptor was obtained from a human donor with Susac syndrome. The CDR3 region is CASKEDRGSEAFF. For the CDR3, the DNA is TGTGCCAGTAAGGAGGACAGGGGCTCTGAAGCTTTCTTT.